These T cell receptor beta chains were read from a single sample in a study of T cells in tuberculosis. Profiled with immunoSEQ multiplex PCR; TCRdb holds only in-frame clones, not every one. This sample has about 35,000 clones; under 95% occur once, and the top ten carry over 10%. The sample here was PBMCs, taken at tuberculosis diagnosis. Every receptor here comes from an adult with tuberculosis. CDR3s include the opening cysteine and the closing phenylalanine or tryptophan. A D gene is named only where the DNA matches it firmly. Clone size is stated in some rows and not others, as once, few, many or a class when expanded.

TRBV5-1	NA	TRBJ2-5	NA	TGCGCCAGCAGCTTGAGGGGCACATTCCAAGAGACCCAGTACTTC	CASSLRGTFQETQYF
TRBV5-1	NA	TRBJ2-5	TRBD2	TGCGCCAGCAGGACGGGGCGGGGGGGCATCGGAGAGACCCAGTACTTC	CASRTGRGGIGETQYF
TRBV9	NA	TRBJ2-5	NA	TGTGCCAGCAGCGTAGGGACTACACAAGAGACCCAGTACTTC	CASSVGTTQETQYF
TRBV5-1	NA	TRBJ2-3	TRBD2	TGCGCCAGCAGCATAGCTAGCGGGTACACAGATACGCAGTATTTT	CASSIASGYTDTQYF
TRBV5-1	NA	TRBJ2-3	TRBD2	TGCGCCAGCAGCTTGGCCCCAACTAGCGGGGGGATAACAGATACGCAGTATTTT	CASSLAPTSGGITDTQYF
TRBV28	NA	TRBJ1-2	NA	TGTGCCAGCAGTTTTGGGAGGGTAGGGTCTCGCTATGGCTACACCTTC	CASSFGRVGSRYGYTF
TRBV7-3	NA	TRBJ1-1	NA	TGTGCCAGCAGCCAGAAGGGCTCACTAGGTGAAGCTTTCTTT	CASSQKGSLGEAFF
TRBV9	NA	TRBJ2-6	NA	TGTGCCAGCAGCTCCACAGTTACTGGGGCCAACGTCCTGACTTTC	CASSSTVTGANVLTF
TRBV18	NA	TRBJ2-7	TRBD1	TGTGCCAGCTCACCACTGACAGGGGGTCACGAGCAGTACTTC	CASSPLTGGHEQYF
TRBV19	NA	TRBJ2-7	NA	TGTGCCAGTAGTATGTGGCAGGGCCCCTCCGAGCAGTACTTC	CASSMWQGPSEQYF
TRBV19	NA	TRBJ2-3	NA	TGTGCCAGTAGTATAGCGGGGGGCCACACAGATACGCAGTATTTT	CASSIAGGHTDTQYF
TRBV6-6	NA	TRBJ2-3	NA	TGTGCCAGCAGTTCATACGTCCGGCAGGGAGGAGATACGCAGTATTTT	CASSSYVRQGGDTQYF
TRBV5-1	NA	TRBJ2-1	NA	TGCGCCAGCAGCCCATACTATAGACAGCGTGAGCAGTTCTTC	CASSPYYRQREQFF
TRBV7-6	NA	TRBJ2-1	NA	TGTGCCAGCAGCTTAAGCTCATGGAATGAGCAGTTCTTC	CASSLSSWNEQFF
TRBV4-1	once	TRBJ1-1	NA	TGCGCCAGCAGCCTCGCCGGGAGCCCATTTGAAGCTTTCTTT	CASSLAGSPFEAFF
TRBV30	once	TRBJ2-7	TRBD1	TGTGCCTGGAGTGCGCCCCGGGGACAGCTTTACGAGCAGTACTTC	CAWSAPRGQLYEQYF
TRBV10-1	NA	TRBJ2-3	NA	TGCGCCAGCAGTGAGGGACTAGATACGCAGTATTTT	CASSEGLDTQYF
TRBV29-1	NA	TRBJ2-1	NA	TGCAGCTCGACTTCGCAAGGGGATGAGCAGTTCTTC	CSSTSQGDEQFF
TRBV27	NA	TRBJ2-2	TRBD1	TGTGCCAGCAGGGCCGTAACAGGGGTTTTAGCCGGGGAGCTGTTTTTT	CASRAVTGVLAGELFF
TRBV7-8	NA	TRBJ2-1	NA	TGTGCCAGCCATGTACCTCAGGAAGACTCCTACAATGAGCAGTTCTTC	CASHVPQEDSYNEQFF
TRBV19	NA	TRBJ1-5	NA	TGTGCCAGTGGGCTTTGGTCCCAGCATTTT	CASGLWSQHF
TRBV4-1	once	TRBJ1-1	NA	TGCGCCAGCAGCCAAGCAACGGACAGATCTAATCTTGAAGCTTTCTTT	CASSQATDRSNLEAFF
TRBV19	NA	TRBJ2-1	NA	TGTGCCTCCGAGACAGGTCATGGGAATGAGCAGTTCTTC	CASETGHGNEQFF
TRBV5-6	once	TRBJ2-3	NA	TGTGCCAGCAGTTCGGACAGCAGCGCAGATACGCAGTATTTT	CASSSDSSADTQYF
TRBV4-1	NA	TRBJ1-1	NA	TGCGCCAGCAGCCCTGCGGGGAGTACTGAAGCTTTCTTT	CASSPAGSTEAFF
TRBV9	NA	TRBJ2-1	NA	TGTGCCAGCAGCGCACTCGGCTCCTACAATGAGCAGTTCTTC	CASSALGSYNEQFF
TRBV9	once	TRBJ1-3	NA	TGTGCCAGCAGCGCTGCGGGGCTTCTCCGAAACACCATATATTTT	CASSAAGLLRNTIYF
TRBV27	once	TRBJ1-1	TRBD1	TGTGCCAGCAGTTTATCGACAGGGCTGAACACTGAAGCTTTCTTT	CASSLSTGLNTEAFF
TRBV28	NA	TRBJ2-7	NA	TGTGCCAGCAGTTACAGGGACTACGAGCAGTACTTC	CASSYRDYEQYF
TRBV5-6	NA	TRBJ2-2	NA	TGTGCCAGCAGCTACTCACTTATCGACAGGGAGCTGTTTTTT	CASSYSLIDRELFF
TRBV19	NA	TRBJ2-3	NA	TGTGCCAGTAGTATCGAGGGAGGTCGTACAGATACGCAGTATTTT	CASSIEGGRTDTQYF
TRBV25-1	NA	TRBJ2-2	NA	TGTGCCAGCAGTGAATTGGGGACAAATGGCGGGGAGCTGTTTTTT	CASSELGTNGGELFF
TRBV6-5	NA	TRBJ2-1	NA	TGTGCCAGCAGTTACTCCTCCCGTAATGAGCAGTTCTTC	CASSYSSRNEQFF
TRBV7-9	NA	TRBJ2-1	NA	TGTGCCAGCAGCTTCGGAGGATTTGAGCAGTTCTTC	CASSFGGFEQFF
TRBV10-3	once	TRBJ2-5	TRBD1	TGTGCCATCTCCGGGACAGGGAGTAAGGAGACCCAGTACTTC	CAISGTGSKETQYF
TRBV15	NA	TRBJ2-3	TRBD2	TGTGCCACCAGCAGAGTCCCCACTAGCGGGGGGACGTTTTCCACAGATACGCAGTATTTT	CATSRVPTSGGTFSTDTQYF
TRBV28	NA	TRBJ2-3	NA	TGTGCCAGCAGCCCCCCGGACTGGGGGGCGCAGTATTTT	CASSPPDWGAQYF
TRBV21-1	NA	TRBJ1-2	NA	TGTGCCAGCAGCGCTCGGCAGGGGGTACTCAAACCTAACTATGGCTACACCTTC	CASSARQGVLKPNYGYTF
TRBV28	NA	TRBJ2-7	TRBD2	TGTGCCAGCAGTTTTATAGCGGGAGGCTTGGGAGAGCAGTACTTC	CASSFIAGGLGEQYF
TRBV19	NA	TRBJ2-3	TRBD2	TGTGCCAGTAGTGTAGCGGGGAGGACAGATACGCAGTATTTT	CASSVAGRTDTQYF
TRBV5-1	NA	TRBJ2-1	TRBD2	TGCGCCAGCAGCTTGGGAGTTACTAGCGGGAGTTTGTTCTTC	CASSLGVTSGSLFF
TRBV11-2	NA	TRBJ2-7	TRBD1	TGTGCCAGCAGCTTAGGGACAGGGAGCTACGAGCAGTACTTC	CASSLGTGSYEQYF
TRBV7-9	NA	TRBJ2-1	TRBD2	TGTGCCAGCAGCACGGACAGGGGACTAGCGGGAGGGCCCGGTGAGCAGTTCTTC	CASSTDRGLAGGPGEQFF
TRBV10-2	NA	TRBJ1-1	NA	TGCGCCAGCAGTGGGCAGGTGAACACTGAAGCTTTCTTT	CASSGQVNTEAFF
TRBV6-1	NA	TRBJ1-4	TRBD1	TGTGCCAGCAGTGCATACAGGGGGCGGACTAATGAAAAACTGTTTTTT	CASSAYRGRTNEKLFF
TRBV18	NA	TRBJ2-7	NA	TGTGCCAGCTCAACACGTTTGGGACAAAGCTCCTACGAGCAGTACTTC	CASSTRLGQSSYEQYF
TRBV7-2	NA	TRBJ2-3	TRBD2	TGTGCCAGCAGCTTTCCCCCCTTTTCTAGCGGGGGGGCCCGGGATACGCAGTATTTT	CASSFPPFSSGGARDTQYF
TRBV27	NA	TRBJ2-7	TRBD1	TGTGCCAGCAGTTTCTCACAGGGGGACGAGCAGTACTTC	CASSFSQGDEQYF
TRBV6-5	NA	TRBJ2-7	NA	TGTGCCAGCAGTTACTCCCACAGCTCCTACGAGCAGTACTTC	CASSYSHSSYEQYF
TRBV5-4	NA	TRBJ1-1	NA	TGTGCCAGCAGCTTGCCAGGGTACCCGATGAACACTGAAGCTTTCTTT	CASSLPGYPMNTEAFF
TRBV5-1	NA	TRBJ2-3	NA	TGCGCCAGCAGCTTGGCGGGAGTGGGTACAGATACGCAGTATTTT	CASSLAGVGTDTQYF
TRBV27	NA	TRBJ1-1	NA	TGTGCCAGCAGTTTATCGGGAGCCACTGAAGCTTTCTTT	CASSLSGATEAFF
TRBV30	NA	TRBJ2-3	TRBD2	TGTGCCTGGGGCGTACTAGCGGGGAGGGCAGATACGCAGTATTTT	CAWGVLAGRADTQYF
TRBV6-6	few	TRBJ2-5	TRBD1	TGTGCCAGCACGCCGGGACAGGGGACACAGACCCAGTACTTC	CASTPGQGTQTQYF
TRBV30	NA	TRBJ2-7	NA	TGTGCCTGGAGTCGATTCACGGCCTACGAGCAGTACTTC	CAWSRFTAYEQYF